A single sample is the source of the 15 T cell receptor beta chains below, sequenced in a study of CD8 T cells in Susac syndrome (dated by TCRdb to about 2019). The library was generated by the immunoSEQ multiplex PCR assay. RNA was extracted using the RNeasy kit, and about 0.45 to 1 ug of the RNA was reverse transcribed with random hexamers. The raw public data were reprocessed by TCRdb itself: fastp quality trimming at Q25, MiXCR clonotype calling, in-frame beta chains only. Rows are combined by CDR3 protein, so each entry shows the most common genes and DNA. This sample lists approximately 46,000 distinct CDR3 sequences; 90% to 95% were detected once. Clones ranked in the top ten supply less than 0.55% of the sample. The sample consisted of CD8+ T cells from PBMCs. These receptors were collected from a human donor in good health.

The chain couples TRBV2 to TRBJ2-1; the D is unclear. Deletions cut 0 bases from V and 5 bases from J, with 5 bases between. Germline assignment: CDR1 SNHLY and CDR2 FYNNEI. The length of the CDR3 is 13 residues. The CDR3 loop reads CASSEAWNNEQFF. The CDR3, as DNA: TGTGCCAGCAGTGAAGCCTGGAACAATGAGCAGTTCTTC.

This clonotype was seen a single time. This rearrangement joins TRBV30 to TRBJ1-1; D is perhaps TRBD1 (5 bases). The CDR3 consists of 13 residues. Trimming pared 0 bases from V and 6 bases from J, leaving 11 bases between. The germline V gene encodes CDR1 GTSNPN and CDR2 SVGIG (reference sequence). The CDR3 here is CAWSVSGGAEAFF. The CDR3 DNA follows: TGTGCCTGGAGTGTTTCCGGGGGAGCTGAAGCTTTCTTT.

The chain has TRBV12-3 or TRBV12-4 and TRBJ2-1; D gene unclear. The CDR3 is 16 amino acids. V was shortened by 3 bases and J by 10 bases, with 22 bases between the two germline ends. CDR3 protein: CASSFSLTDRSLEQFF. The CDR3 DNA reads TGTGCCAGCAGTTTCAGCCTTACCGATCGTAGTTTGGAGCAGTTCTTC.

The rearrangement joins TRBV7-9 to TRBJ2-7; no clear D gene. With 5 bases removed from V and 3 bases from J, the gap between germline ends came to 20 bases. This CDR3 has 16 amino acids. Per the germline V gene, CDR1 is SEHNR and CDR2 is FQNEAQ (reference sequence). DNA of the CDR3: TGTGCCAGCAGCACCACGTCGGGCTCGCTCGGCTACGAGCAGTACTTC. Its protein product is CASSTTSGSLGYEQYF. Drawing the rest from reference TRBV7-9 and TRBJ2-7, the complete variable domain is DTGVSQNPRHKITKRGQNVTFRCDPISEHNRLYWYRQTLGQGPEFLTYFQNEAQLEKSRLLSDRFSAERPKGSFSTLEIQRTEQGDSAMYLCASSTTSGSLGYEQYFGPGTRLTVT.

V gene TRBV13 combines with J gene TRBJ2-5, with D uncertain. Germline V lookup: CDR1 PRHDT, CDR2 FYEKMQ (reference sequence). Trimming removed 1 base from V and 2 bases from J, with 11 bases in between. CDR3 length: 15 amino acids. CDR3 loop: CASSLAEQKQETQYF. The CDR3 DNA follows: TGTGCCAGCAGCTTAGCAGAGCAAAAACAAGAGACCCAGTACTTC.

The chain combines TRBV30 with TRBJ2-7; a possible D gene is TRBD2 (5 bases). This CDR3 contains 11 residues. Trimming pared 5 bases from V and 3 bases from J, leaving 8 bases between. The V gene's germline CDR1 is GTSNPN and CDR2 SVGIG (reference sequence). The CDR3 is CAWGGGYEQYF. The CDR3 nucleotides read TGTGCCTGGGGAGGCGGCTACGAGCAGTACTTC.

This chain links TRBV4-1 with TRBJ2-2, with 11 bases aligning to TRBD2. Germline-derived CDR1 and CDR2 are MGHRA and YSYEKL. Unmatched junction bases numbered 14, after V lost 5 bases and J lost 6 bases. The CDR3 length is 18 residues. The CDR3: CASSFRGLAARSSGELFF. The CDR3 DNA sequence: TGCGCCAGCAGCTTCCGGGGACTAGCGGCGCGATCTTCCGGGGAGCTGTTTTTT.

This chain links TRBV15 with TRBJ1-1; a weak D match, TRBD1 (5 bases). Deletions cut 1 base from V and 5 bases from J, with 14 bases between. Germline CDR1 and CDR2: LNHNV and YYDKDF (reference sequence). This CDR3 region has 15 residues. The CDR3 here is CATSRAGGSRTEAFF. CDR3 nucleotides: TGTGCCACCAGCAGAGCCGGGGGGTCCAGGACTGAAGCTTTCTTT.

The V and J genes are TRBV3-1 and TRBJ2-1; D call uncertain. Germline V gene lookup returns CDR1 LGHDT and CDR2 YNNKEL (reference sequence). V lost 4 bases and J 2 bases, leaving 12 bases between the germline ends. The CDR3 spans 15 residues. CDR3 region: CASSPLGSAYNEQFF. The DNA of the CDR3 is TGTGCCAGCAGCCCCCTAGGGTCCGCCTACAATGAGCAGTTCTTC.

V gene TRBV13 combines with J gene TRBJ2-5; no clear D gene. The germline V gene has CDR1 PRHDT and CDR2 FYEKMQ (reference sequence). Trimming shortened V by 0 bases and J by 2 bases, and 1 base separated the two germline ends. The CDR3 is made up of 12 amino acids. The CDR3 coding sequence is TGTGCCAGCAGCTTAGGACAAGAGACCCAGTACTTC. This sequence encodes CASSLGQETQYF.

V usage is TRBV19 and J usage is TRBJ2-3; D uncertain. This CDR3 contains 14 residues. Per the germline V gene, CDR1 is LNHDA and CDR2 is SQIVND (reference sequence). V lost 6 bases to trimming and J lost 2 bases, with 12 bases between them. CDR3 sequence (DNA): TGTGCCAGTAGACCCGACGGATTCACAGATACGCAGTATTTT. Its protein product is CASRPDGFTDTQYF.

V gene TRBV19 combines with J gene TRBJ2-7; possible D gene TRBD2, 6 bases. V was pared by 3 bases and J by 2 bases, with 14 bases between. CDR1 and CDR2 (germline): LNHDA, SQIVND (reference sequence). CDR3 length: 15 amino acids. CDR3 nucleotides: TGTGCCAGTAGTATCCCCGGGACTCCCGCCTACGAGCAGTACTTC. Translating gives CASSIPGTPAYEQYF.

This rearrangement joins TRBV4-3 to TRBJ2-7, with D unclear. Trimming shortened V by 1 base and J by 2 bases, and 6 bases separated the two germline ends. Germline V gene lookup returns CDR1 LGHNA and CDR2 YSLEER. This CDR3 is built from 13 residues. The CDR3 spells CASSQGITYEQYF. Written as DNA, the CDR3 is TGCGCCAGCAGCCAAGGGATCACCTACGAGCAGTACTTC.

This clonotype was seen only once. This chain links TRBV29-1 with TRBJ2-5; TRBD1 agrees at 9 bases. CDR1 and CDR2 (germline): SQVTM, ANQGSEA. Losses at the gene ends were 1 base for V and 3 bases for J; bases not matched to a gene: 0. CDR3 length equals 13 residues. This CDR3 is CSVEGTGEETQYF. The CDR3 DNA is TGCAGCGTTGAAGGGACAGGGGAAGAGACCCAGTACTTC.

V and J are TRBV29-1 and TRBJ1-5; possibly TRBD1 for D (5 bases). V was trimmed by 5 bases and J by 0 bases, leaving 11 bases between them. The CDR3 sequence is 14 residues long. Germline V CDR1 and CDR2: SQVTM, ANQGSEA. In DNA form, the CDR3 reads TGCAGCGTTTGGGACGCCGATAGCAATCAGCCCCAGCATTTT. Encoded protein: CSVWDADSNQPQHF.